The source of this TCR beta chain is a study of T cell responses to AZD1222 COVID-19 vaccine. Findings and limits, study-wide: Females outnumbered males among donors, who were mostly white British; clonal diversity was possibly underestimated.

Profiling relied on immunoSEQ multiplex PCR, and the TCRdb table lists in-frame clones only, not all of them. Seen here are about 85,000 clones, 80% to 90% observed once, and the top ten hold approximately 15%. Concerning this clone: Its matching antigen is unknown.

V dropped 6 bases and J dropped 4; count of bases not matched to a gene: 4. Germline loops: CDR1 SEHNR, CDR2 FQNEAQ (reference sequence). This CDR3 comprises 16 residues. The material was peripheral blood, obtained on day 0 of AZD1222 vaccination. The source is an adult in good health. This rearrangement joins TRBV7-9 to TRBJ2-1, with 15 bases fitting TRBD2. CDR3 loop: CASRTGTSGRYNEQFF. CDR3 sequence (DNA): TGTGCCAGCAGAACCGGGACTAGCGGGAGGTACAATGAGCAGTTCTTC.